The source of this T cell receptor (beta chain) is a study of blood T cell repertoires in COVID-19. The table came from immunoSEQ multiplex PCR; TCRdb's copy has only in-frame clones and leaves some out. The table records about 110,000 clones, approximately 82% of them present only once. The CDR3 has 15 residues. Germline V gene sequence: CDR1 LNHDA, CDR2 SQIVND (reference sequence). V dropped 5 bases and J dropped 5 bases, with 17 bases sitting between them. This TCR came from a woman in her sixties or seventies with acute or convalescent COVID-19. The chain combines TRBV19 with TRBJ2-3, with D maybe TRBD2 (7 bases). The sample was peripheral blood. The CDR3, as DNA: TGTGCCAGTAGTTGGCGAGCGGGACAAGGAGATACGCAGTATTTT. Its protein is CASSWRAGQGDTQYF.